A single sample gave rise to the 19 T cell receptor beta chains below, sequenced in a study of shared clonotypes between healthy human individuals. TCRdb's copy holds only in-frame clones and misses some; the assay was immunoSEQ multiplex PCR. The sample carries fewer than 3 million clones, 92% recorded once. The specimen sequenced was naive CD4+ T cells from PBMCs. Documented subset: CD45RA+ positively selected. These receptors all stem from a man between 18 and 29 years old in good health. Some clones in this sample may be carry-over from other donors' samples.

The V gene is TRBV9, the J gene TRBJ2-1; maybe TRBD2 (5 bases). The CDR3 runs to 16 residues. Germline V lookup: CDR1 SGDLS, CDR2 YYNGEE. Between the trimmed V and J ends, which lost 0 bases and 8 bases, there was a span of 18 bases. The CDR3: CASSVAGFPIGHEQFF. The CDR3 nucleotides read TGTGCCAGCAGCGTAGCGGGGTTCCCCATTGGCCATGAGCAGTTCTTC.

The V gene is TRBV18, the J gene TRBJ2-1, with TRBD2 as a possible D gene (6 bases). CDR3 length: 14 amino acids. The germline CDR1 and CDR2 sequences are KGHSH and LQKENI. V lost 3 bases and J 10 bases, leaving 16 bases between the germline ends. CDR3 sequence: CASSPPRTTREQFF. CDR3 nucleotides: TGTGCCAGCTCACCCCCCAGGACTACCCGAGAGCAGTTCTTC.

Here the CDR3 DNA reads TGTGCCAGCAGCCGAGACAGGGCGGCAACTAATGAAAAACTGTTTTTT. Translation gives CASSRDRAATNEKLFF. The V and J genes are TRBV28 and TRBJ1-4, with 7 bases aligning to TRBD1. V trimming: 6 bases; J trimming: 0 bases; junction bases outside the gene matches: 7. Per germline, CDR1 MDHEN and CDR2 SYDVKM. This CDR3 comprises 16 residues.

The V call is TRBV4-2, the J call TRBJ2-7, with TRBD2 identical over 10 bases. After removal of 4 bases from V and 5 bases from J, the junction contained 8 bases not matched to a gene. The CDR3 is 15 residues long. Germline V CDR1 and CDR2: LGHNA, YNFKEQ. DNA of the CDR3: TGTGCCAGCAGCCTTTGGGCTAGCGGGAGTAACGAGCAGTACTTC. Translating gives CASSLWASGSNEQYF.

The chain links TRBV6-1 to TRBJ2-2, with D unresolved. Germline lookup yields CDR1 MNHNS and CDR2 SASEGT. The CDR3 totals 16 residues. Trimming stripped 3 bases from V and 0 bases from J, with 11 bases between. Here the CDR3 reads CASSDRVGSNTGELFF. The CDR3 nucleotides read TGTGCCAGCAGTGACCGGGTGGGCTCGAACACCGGGGAGCTGTTTTTT.

The rearrangement joins TRBV18 to TRBJ2-7, with D possibly matching TRBD2 (6 bases). This CDR3 is built from 17 residues. Germline loops: CDR1 KGHSH, CDR2 LQKENI. Deletions cut 6 bases from V and 4 bases from J, with 25 bases between. CDR3 sequence reads: CASSPQGAGSIGYEQYF. The DNA for the CDR3 is TGTGCCAGCTCTCCTCAGGGCGCGGGATCGATAGGATACGAGCAGTACTTC.

V usage is TRBV4-3 and J usage is TRBJ1-2; no reliable D call. The germline V and J ends were trimmed by 4 bases and 0 bases, with 21 bases remaining between them. This CDR3 has 18 amino acids. The germline CDR1 and CDR2 sequences are LGHNA and YSLEER. CDR3 sequence (DNA): TGCGCCAGCAGCCGAGTCATTATTGGAGGGAAAGCTAACTATGGCTACACCTTC. Amino acid sequence: CASSRVIIGGKANYGYTF.

This sequence joins TRBV11-2 and TRBJ1-5, with no clear D. From germline, CDR1 is SGHAT and CDR2 FQNNGV. Trimming took 5 bases from V and 3 from J, leaving 11 bases between them. There are 14 residues in the CDR3. The CDR3 DNA sequence: TGTGCCAGCAGCCACGGCCTGGTCAATCAGCCCCAGCATTTT. Protein sequence: CASSHGLVNQPQHF. Filled out from reference TRBV11-2 and TRBJ1-5, the complete variable domain reads EAGVAQSPRYKIIEKRQSVAFWCNPISGHATLYWYQQILGQGPKLLIQFQNNGVVDDSQLPKDRFSAERLKGVDSTLKIQPAKLEDSAVYLCASSHGLVNQPQHFGDGTRLSIL.

This clone was observed a single time. Distinct nucleotide sequences in the sample also encode this CDR3. The V and J genes are TRBV7-9 and TRBJ2-3; 9 bases match TRBD1. The germline CDR1 and CDR2 sequences are SEHNR and FQNEAQ (reference sequence). V was clipped by 5 bases and J by 1 base; unmatched bases: 4. This CDR3 has 15 amino acids. This CDR3 reads CASSRDRAGTDTQYF. The CDR3 nucleotides read TGTGCCAGCAGCCGGGACAGGGCGGGCACAGATACGCAGTATTTT.

The chain joins TRBV10-2 to TRBJ1-5; the match to TRBD1 covers 7 bases. From germline, CDR1 is WSHSY and CDR2 SAAADI. The CDR3 contains 14 residues. V dropped 4 bases and J dropped 6; count of bases not matched to a gene: 6. The CDR3 reads CASSGQGWGQPQHF. The CDR3, as DNA: TGCGCCAGCAGTGGACAGGGCTGGGGTCAGCCCCAGCATTTT.

J is TRBJ1-1 and V is TRBV7-8; TRBD1 is a possible D gene (5 bases). Trimming pared 1 base from V and 11 bases from J, leaving 17 bases between. In germline, CDR1 is SGHVS, CDR2 FQNEAQ. CDR3 size: 14 residues. Here the CDR3 reads CASSLVRGPAEAFF. DNA for the CDR3: TGTGCCAGCAGCTTAGTCCGGGGACCCGCGGAGGCTTTCTTT.

This chain links TRBV9 with TRBJ2-7, with TRBD2 identical over 8 bases. CDR1 is SGDLS, CDR2 YYNGEE, per germline. The trim removed 3 bases at V and 2 bases at J, leaving 7 bases unmatched. This CDR3 has 15 amino acids. The CDR3 bases are TGTGCCAGCAGCGCCCGGGGGGGACCGCCCTACGAGCAGTACTTC. Residues: CASSARGGPPYEQYF.

This sequence joins TRBV25-1 and TRBJ2-7; 8 bases match TRBD2. The CDR3 contains 16 residues. Germline loops: CDR1 MGHDK, CDR2 SYGVNS. With 5 bases clipped from V and 5 bases from J, the junction kept 14 bases outside the gene matches. CDR3 sequence reads: CASSRTSPSGRDEQYF. The CDR3 coding sequence is TGTGCCAGCAGTAGGACTAGCCCCTCCGGCAGGGACGAGCAGTACTTC.

Concerning this clone: This may come from a read error, since a much larger clone is one base off. Other DNA sequences in the same sample also yield this CDR3. The rearrangement uses TRBV7-2 and TRBJ2-7; D gene unclear. V was trimmed by 6 bases and J by 0 bases, leaving 3 bases between them. CDR1 and CDR2 (germline): SGHTA, FQGNSA. CDR3 length: 11 residues. CDR3 amino acids: CASSFSYEQYF. DNA of the CDR3: TGTGCCAGCAGTTTCTCCTACGAGCAGTACTTC.

In its sample, this clone was seen once. The CDR3 DNA reads as TGTGCCAGCAGCTTAGAACTCCCTCGTGGCTATGGCTACACCTTC. This sequence encodes CASSLELPRGYGYTF. V gene TRBV7-9 combines with J gene TRBJ1-2; D is ambiguous. The CDR3 consists of 15 residues. The germline V gene has CDR1 SEHNR and CDR2 FQNEAQ (reference sequence). V gave up 1 base and J gave up 4 bases, with 13 bases separating them.

The J gene is TRBJ1-2, the V gene TRBV11-2; 10 positions agree with TRBD1. Germline trimming cut 3 bases from V and 4 bases from J; bases unmatched to any gene: 5. Per germline, CDR1 SGHAT and CDR2 FQNNGV. The CDR3 length is 15 residues. CDR3 nucleotides: TGTGCCAGCAGCTTGGACAGGGGGGCAGGCTATGGCTACACCTTC. Translating gives CASSLDRGAGYGYTF. The whole variable domain, filled in from reference TRBV11-2 and TRBJ1-2, reads EAGVAQSPRYKIIEKRQSVAFWCNPISGHATLYWYQQILGQGPKLLIQFQNNGVVDDSQLPKDRFSAERLKGVDSTLKIQPAKLEDSAVYLCASSLDRGAGYGYTFGSGTRLTVV.

The rearrangement joins TRBV28 to TRBJ1-2, with no clear D. CDR3 size: 12 residues. Germline V gene data show CDR1 as MDHEN and CDR2 as SYDVKM. Trimming removed 4 bases from V and 8 bases from J, with 11 bases in between. The CDR3 DNA follows: TGTGCCAGCAGTTCTTACTCCCGCGGCTACACCTTC. This encodes CASSSYSRGYTF.

The J gene is TRBJ2-3, the V gene TRBV27, with D perhaps TRBD1 (6 bases). Trimming removed 6 bases at V and 8 bases at J, with 9 bases between. The CDR3 is made up of 11 amino acids. From germline, CDR1 is MNHEY and CDR2 SMNVEV (reference sequence). The CDR3 loop is CASRQGATQYF. In DNA form, the CDR3 reads TGTGCCAGCAGACAGGGCGCTACGCAGTATTTT.

Note on this clone: The sample holds other DNA sequences that translate to the same CDR3. V and J are TRBV27 and TRBJ2-2, with D unclear. The CDR3 totals 12 residues. V gave up 8 bases and J gave up 4 bases, with 8 bases separating them. Germline V lookup: CDR1 MNHEY, CDR2 SMNVEV (reference sequence). The CDR3 coding sequence is TGTGCCAGCCGCCGGGCCACCGGGGAGCTGTTTTTT. Amino acids: CASRRATGELFF.